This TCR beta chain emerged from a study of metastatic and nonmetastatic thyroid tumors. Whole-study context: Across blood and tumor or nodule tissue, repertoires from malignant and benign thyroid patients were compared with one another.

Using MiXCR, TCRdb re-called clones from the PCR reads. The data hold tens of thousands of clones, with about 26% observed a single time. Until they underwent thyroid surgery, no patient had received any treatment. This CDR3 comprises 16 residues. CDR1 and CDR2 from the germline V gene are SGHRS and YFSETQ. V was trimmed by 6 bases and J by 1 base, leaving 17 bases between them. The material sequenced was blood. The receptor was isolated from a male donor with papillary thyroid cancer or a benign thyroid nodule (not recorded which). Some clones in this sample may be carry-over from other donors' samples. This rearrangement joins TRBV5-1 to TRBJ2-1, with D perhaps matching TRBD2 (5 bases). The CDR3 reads CASIFMTCGSYNEQFF. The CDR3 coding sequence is TGCGCCAGCATCTTCATGACTTGCGGGTCCTACAATGAGCAGTTCTTC.